These 25 T cell receptor beta chains share one sample of origin, sequenced in a study of shared clonotypes between healthy human individuals. Sequencing was performed with immunoSEQ multiplex PCR; in TCRdb, only in-frame clones are kept and a portion is missing. The repertoire consists of about 600,000 clones, with about 97% occurring once and the leading ten covering less than 0.065%. Sample: naive CD4+ T cells sorted from blood. The subset was: CD45RA+ positively selected. The receptors derive from a young woman in good health.

This chain uses TRBV29-1 with TRBJ1-3; D is uncertain. The V gene's germline CDR1 is SQVTM and CDR2 ANQGSEA. The V gene lost 1 base and the J gene lost 0 bases, with 4 bases spanning the gap. CDR3 length: 13 amino acids. In DNA, the CDR3 is TGCAGCGTTGAAGCTCTCTCTGGAAACACCATATATTTT. It encodes CSVEALSGNTIYF.

The table lists this clone with a count of one. The V call is TRBV7-2, the J call TRBJ2-7; 14 nucleotides line up with TRBD2. Germline V gene sequence: CDR1 SGHTA, CDR2 FQGNSA. This CDR3 comprises 16 residues. The ends lost 0 bases at V and 2 bases at J; junction bases unmatched: 0. CDR3 sequence (DNA): TGTGCCAGCAGCTTAGCGGGACTAGCGGGAGCCTACGAGCAGTACTTC. The encoded protein is CASSLAGLAGAYEQYF.

The rearrangement links TRBV5-8 to TRBJ2-7; 10 bases agree with TRBD1. With 4 bases clipped from V and 1 base from J, the junction kept 8 bases outside the gene matches. The V gene's germline CDR1 is SGHTS and CDR2 YDEGEE. This CDR3 spans 16 amino acids. The CDR3 DNA sequence: TGTGCCAGCAGCCCGCTGACAGGGGGCAGATCCTACGAGCAGTACTTC. Amino acid sequence: CASSPLTGGRSYEQYF.

The chain is built from TRBV28 and TRBJ2-1; TRBD2 agrees at 10 bases. Germline loops: CDR1 MDHEN, CDR2 SYDVKM. Trimming took 5 bases from V and 6 from J; bases not matched to a gene: 16. CDR3 size: 18 residues. For the CDR3, the DNA is TGTGCCAGCAGTGAACTTACGCCATCGTCTAGCGGGAGCAATGAGCAGTTCTTC. Translated, it gives CASSELTPSSSGSNEQFF.

V usage is TRBV5-6 and J usage is TRBJ2-1; D gene unclear. Germline assignment: CDR1 SGHDT and CDR2 YYEEEE. This CDR3 spans 14 amino acids. V lost 1 base, J lost 7 bases, and 12 bases lay in between. The CDR3 nucleotides read TGTGCCAGCAGCTTGTTAACCACCACAAATGAGCAGTTCTTC. Its protein is CASSLLTTTNEQFF.

This clone was seen once. The chain uses TRBV28 and TRBJ1-3; 8 nucleotides match TRBD1. After removal of 6 bases from V and 2 bases from J, the junction contained 9 bases not matched to a gene. The CDR3 consists of 16 residues. Germline-derived CDR1 and CDR2 are MDHEN and SYDVKM. The CDR3 region is CASSHGTGLPGNTIYF. DNA for the CDR3: TGTGCCAGCAGCCACGGGACAGGCTTACCTGGAAACACCATATATTTT.

V usage is TRBV6-5 and J usage is TRBJ2-2; no definite D call. The germline V and J ends were trimmed by 3 bases and 8 bases, with 13 bases remaining between them. Germline V CDR1 and CDR2: MNHEY, SVGAGI. The CDR3 sequence is 14 residues long. The CDR3 nucleotides are TGTGCCAGCAGTTATGGGTTCTATTCGGGGGAGCTGTTTTTT. Amino acids: CASSYGFYSGELFF.

The gene calls are TRBV5-1 and TRBJ2-5; no definite D call. The DNA end is more similar to TRBJ2-7, so the J call may be wrong. Germline V gene lookup returns CDR1 SGHRS and CDR2 YFSETQ. CDR3 length: 13 residues. CDR3 in DNA: TGCGCCAGCAGCTTGGACATCTCCTACGAGCAGTACTTC. Translation gives CASSLDISYEQYF.

The chain carries TRBV6-4 and TRBJ2-3; D is unclear. Germline CDR1 reads MRHNA; CDR2 reads SNTAGT. Trimming pared 5 bases from V and 2 bases from J, leaving 11 bases between. The CDR3 sequence is 14 residues long. The CDR3 bases are TGTGCCAGCAGTTCAACCTTTAACACAGATACGCAGTATTTT. It yields the protein CASSSTFNTDTQYF.

The CDR3 sequence is CASSPGGTLSYEQYF. The CDR3 nucleotides are TGCGCCAGCAGCCCCGGGGGGACCCTCTCCTACGAGCAGTACTTC. The rearrangement links TRBV4-1 to TRBJ2-7; 7 bases match TRBD2. V lost 4 bases, J lost 0 bases, and 6 bases stayed unmatched. CDR3 length: 15 amino acids. Germline CDR1 is MGHRA and CDR2 is YSYEKL.

The CDR3 sequence: CASSLYPGTSDYEQYF. The DNA of the CDR3 is TGCGCCAGCAGCTTGTATCCGGGGACTAGCGATTACGAGCAGTACTTC. The chain joins TRBV5-1 to TRBJ2-7, with 10 bases fitting TRBD2. Germline V lookup: CDR1 SGHRS, CDR2 YFSETQ. This CDR3 is 16 amino acids long. J was trimmed by 4 bases and V by 1 base; bases with no gene match: 8. The full variable domain, rest sourced from reference TRBV5-1 and TRBJ2-7, is KAGVTQTPRYLIKTRGQQVTLSCSPISGHRSVSWYQQTPGQGLQFLFEYFSETQRNKGNFPGRFSGRQFSNSRSEMNVSTLELGDSALYLCASSLYPGTSDYEQYFGPGTRLTVT.

V is TRBV4-1 and J is TRBJ2-2, with D tentatively TRBD1 (6 bases). Per the germline V gene, CDR1 is MGHRA and CDR2 is YSYEKL. This CDR3 contains 14 residues. The V end lost 2 bases, the J end lost 5 bases, and 9 bases lay between the germline ends. Written as DNA, the CDR3 is TGCGCCAGCAGCCAACGGACAGCAACCGGGGAGCTGTTTTTT. Amino acid sequence: CASSQRTATGELFF.

This chain links TRBV10-3 with TRBJ1-1, with 7 bases lining up with TRBD1. V lost 3 bases and J lost 7; bases outside the gene matches: 11. The CDR3 has 15 amino acids. Germline CDR1 reads ENHRY; CDR2 reads SYGVKD. Written as DNA, the CDR3 is TGTGCCATCAGTGACTCAGGGGGAGGATTCGTTGAAGCTTTCTTT. Its translation is CAISDSGGGFVEAFF.

J is TRBJ2-7 and V is TRBV19; TRBD1 aligns across 7 bases. The trim removed 6 bases at V and 2 bases at J, leaving 7 bases unmatched. Germline V lookup: CDR1 LNHDA, CDR2 SQIVND (reference sequence). CDR3 length equals 14 residues. The CDR3 DNA sequence: TGTGCCAGTAGCCGATGGGACAGCACCTACGAGCAGTACTTC. It codes for CASSRWDSTYEQYF.

The CDR3 sequence: CASRFKRYPGQGAADTQYF. The CDR3 DNA reads TGTGCCAGCAGATTTAAGAGGTATCCGGGACAGGGGGCCGCAGATACGCAGTATTTT. The V and J genes are TRBV7-3 and TRBJ2-3; 12 nucleotides align to TRBD1. The ends lost 6 bases at V and 4 bases at J; junction bases unmatched: 17. Germline-derived CDR1 and CDR2 are SGHTA and FQGTGA. There are 19 residues in the CDR3.

The V gene is TRBV2, the J gene TRBJ1-4, with D unclear. Germline lookup yields CDR1 SNHLY and CDR2 FYNNEI. The CDR3 loop spans 14 amino acids. The V and J ends lost 7 bases and 0 bases respectively, with 9 bases between them. CDR3 region: CASKAGPTNEKLFF. DNA for the CDR3: TGTGCCAGCAAGGCGGGCCCAACTAATGAAAAACTGTTTTTT.

This clone was counted a few times. The V call is TRBV18, the J call TRBJ2-5, with D tentatively TRBD1 (6 bases). The CDR3 contains 13 residues. Germline CDR1 and CDR2: KGHSH and LQKENI. The V and J ends lost 4 bases and 2 bases respectively, with 8 bases between them. CDR3 amino acids: CASSQGGQETQYF. CDR3 DNA: TGTGCCAGCTCACAAGGGGGACAAGAGACCCAGTACTTC.

The chain links TRBV27 to TRBJ1-5; D not certain. V gave up 3 bases and J gave up 3 bases, with 9 bases separating them. The CDR3 runs to 14 residues. Germline CDR1 and CDR2: MNHEY and SMNVEV (reference sequence). The CDR3 is CASSFSRPNQPQHF. The CDR3 DNA is TGTGCCAGCAGTTTTTCGCGACCCAATCAGCCCCAGCATTTT.

Comment on this clone: Sequence at one end of the junction differs from germline and may be a read error. V and J are TRBV5-4 and TRBJ2-1; D might be TRBD1 (6 bases). This CDR3 spans 15 amino acids. Germline CDR1 SGHNT, CDR2 YYREEE (reference sequence). CDR3 sequence: CASSLDRLSYNEQFF. The CDR3 DNA follows: TGTGCCAGCAGTTTGGACAGACTCTCCTACAATGAGCAGTTCTTC.

V usage is TRBV30 and J usage is TRBJ2-6; TRBD1 aligns across 9 bases. Germline V gives CDR1 GTSNPN, CDR2 SVGIG (reference sequence). V shed 3 bases and J 3 bases; nucleotides not matched to a gene: 3. The CDR3 has 15 residues. The DNA of the CDR3 is TGTGCCTGGAGGACAGGGGGACATGGGGCCAACGTCCTGACTTTC. Its translation is CAWRTGGHGANVLTF. The variable domain in full, with the rest retrieved from reference TRBV30 and TRBJ2-6, is SQTIHQWPATLVQPVGSPLSLECTVEGTSNPNLYWYRQAAGRGLQLLFYSVGIGQISSEVPQNLSASRPQDRQFILSSKKLLLSDSGFYLCAWRTGGHGANVLTFGAGSRLTVL.

The chain has TRBV19 and TRBJ2-2; 9 bases are shared with TRBD2. The CDR3 totals 15 residues. CDR1 is LNHDA, CDR2 SQIVND, per germline (reference sequence). Trimming removed 6 bases from V and 0 bases from J; junction bases left unmatched: 2. The CDR3 reads CASRRLAANTGELFF. CDR3 bases: TGTGCCAGTAGGAGACTAGCGGCGAACACCGGGGAGCTGTTTTTT.

This chain uses TRBV5-1 with TRBJ2-7, with D unclear. CDR3 size: 13 residues. The germline gives CDR1 SGHRS, CDR2 YFSETQ. Trimming took 2 bases from V and 0 from J, leaving 6 bases between them. This CDR3 is CASSLTYSYEQYF. The CDR3 DNA follows: TGCGCCAGCAGCTTAACCTACTCCTACGAGCAGTACTTC. The full variable domain, its missing parts supplied by reference TRBV5-1 and TRBJ2-7, is KAGVTQTPRYLIKTRGQQVTLSCSPISGHRSVSWYQQTPGQGLQFLFEYFSETQRNKGNFPGRFSGRQFSNSRSEMNVSTLELGDSALYLCASSLTYSYEQYFGPGTRLTVT.

The V gene is TRBV4-1, the J gene TRBJ1-1; 7 nucleotides match TRBD1. Germline V gene sequence: CDR1 MGHRA, CDR2 YSYEKL. This CDR3 spans 14 amino acids. V lost 3 bases to trimming and J lost 5 bases; unmatched junction nucleotides: 6. CDR3 DNA sequence: TGCGCCAGCAGCCAGACAGGGATGGCGACTGAAGCTTTCTTT. This codes for CASSQTGMATEAFF.

The rearrangement joins TRBV2 to TRBJ2-3; tentatively, D is TRBD1 (7 bases). This CDR3 spans 15 amino acids. Germline CDR1 reads SNHLY; CDR2 reads FYNNEI. The ends were cut back, 6 bases at V and 0 bases at J, with 13 bases in the middle. Written as DNA, the CDR3 is TGTGCCAGCAGGGGGGGACAGCGGAGCACAGATACGCAGTATTTT. Translation: CASRGGQRSTDTQYF.

The V gene is TRBV6-1, the J gene TRBJ1-5; D ambiguous. Trimming stripped 4 bases from V and 7 bases from J, with 11 bases between. Germline V gene sequence: CDR1 MNHNS, CDR2 SASEGT. The CDR3 extends over 13 amino acids. The CDR3 region has the DNA TGTGCCAGCAGTGTGGGGTTATGGCAGCCCCAGCATTTT. Its translation is CASSVGLWQPQHF.